In its sample, the clone carrying this T cell receptor beta chain was seen a few times. Using its own MiXCR run on the 5' RACE reads, TCRdb lists one record per CDR3 protein. This table has approximately 110,000 distinct CDR3 sequences, 22% appearing once. These data are taken from a study of T-cell memory formation after mild COVID-19. V dropped 1 base and J dropped 7 bases, with 11 bases sitting between them. CDR1 and CDR2 from the germline V gene are SGHDN and FVKESK. The CDR3 runs 14 residues. The rearrangement links TRBV14 to TRBJ2-1; a weak D match, TRBD2 (6 bases). The sample taken for sequencing was PBMCs or a T cell subset sorted from them (not recorded which). The origin of this receptor is a man younger than 30 who had mild COVID-19 (a few samples of this study predate the infection). Cell type and time point are not known. The CDR3 DNA reads as TGTGCCAGCAGCCAAGGTGCGGAGGGGAATGAGCAGTTCTTC. Its translation: CASSQGAEGNEQFF.